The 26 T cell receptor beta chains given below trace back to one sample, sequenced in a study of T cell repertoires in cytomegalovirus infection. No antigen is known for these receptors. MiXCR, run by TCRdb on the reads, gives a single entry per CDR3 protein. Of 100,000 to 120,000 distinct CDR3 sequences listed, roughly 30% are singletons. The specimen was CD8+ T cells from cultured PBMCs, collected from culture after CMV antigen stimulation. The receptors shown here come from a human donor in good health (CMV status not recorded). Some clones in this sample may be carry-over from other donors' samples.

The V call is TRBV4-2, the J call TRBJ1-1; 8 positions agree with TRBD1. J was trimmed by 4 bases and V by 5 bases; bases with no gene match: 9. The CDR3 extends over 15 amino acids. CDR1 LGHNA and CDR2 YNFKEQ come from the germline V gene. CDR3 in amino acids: CASSLVTGDVTEAFF. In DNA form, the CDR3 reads TGTGCCAGCAGCTTAGTGACAGGGGATGTCACTGAAGCTTTCTTT.

CDR3 bases: TGTGCCAGCAGCTTACTTGAGGGCCTGCCCCGGGAGACCCAGTACTTC. Translating it yields CASSLLEGLPRETQYF. The chain is built from TRBV7-9 and TRBJ2-5, with a weak D call TRBD2 (5 bases). The length of the CDR3 is 16 residues. The germline V gene has CDR1 SEHNR and CDR2 FQNEAQ (reference sequence). Deletions cut 2 bases from V and 5 bases from J, with 18 bases between.

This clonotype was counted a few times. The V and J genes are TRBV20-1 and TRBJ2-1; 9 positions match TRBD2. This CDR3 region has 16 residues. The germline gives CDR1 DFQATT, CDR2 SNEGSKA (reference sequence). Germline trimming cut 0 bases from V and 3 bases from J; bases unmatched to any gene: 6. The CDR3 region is CSARDMRGGVYNEQFF. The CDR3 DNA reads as TGCAGTGCTAGAGATATGCGGGGGGGCGTCTACAATGAGCAGTTCTTC.

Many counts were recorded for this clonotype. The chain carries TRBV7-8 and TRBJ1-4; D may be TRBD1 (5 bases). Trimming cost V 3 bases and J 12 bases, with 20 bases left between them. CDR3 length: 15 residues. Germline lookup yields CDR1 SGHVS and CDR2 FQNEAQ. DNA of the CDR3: TGTGCCAGCAGCTTTTTCTTCAGGGAAGGGACGGAACTGTTTTTT. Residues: CASSFFFREGTELFF.

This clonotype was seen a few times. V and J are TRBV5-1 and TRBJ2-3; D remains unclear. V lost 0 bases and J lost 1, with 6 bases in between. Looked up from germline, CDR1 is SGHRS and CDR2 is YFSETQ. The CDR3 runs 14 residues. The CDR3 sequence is CASSLEGGTDTQYF. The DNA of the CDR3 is TGCGCCAGCAGCTTGGAGGGTGGCACAGATACGCAGTATTTT.

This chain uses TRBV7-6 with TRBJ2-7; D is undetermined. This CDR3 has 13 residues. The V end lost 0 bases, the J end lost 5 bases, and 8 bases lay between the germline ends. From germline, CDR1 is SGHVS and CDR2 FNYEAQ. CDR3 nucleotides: TGTGCCAGCAGCTTAGCGCACGAGGACGAGCAGTACTTC. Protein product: CASSLAHEDEQYF.

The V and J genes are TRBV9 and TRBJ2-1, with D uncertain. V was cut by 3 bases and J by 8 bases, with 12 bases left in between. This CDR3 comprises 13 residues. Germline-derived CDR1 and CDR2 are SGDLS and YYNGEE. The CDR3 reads CASSDNRADEQFF. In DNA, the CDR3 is TGTGCCAGCAGCGACAACCGTGCCGATGAGCAGTTCTTC.

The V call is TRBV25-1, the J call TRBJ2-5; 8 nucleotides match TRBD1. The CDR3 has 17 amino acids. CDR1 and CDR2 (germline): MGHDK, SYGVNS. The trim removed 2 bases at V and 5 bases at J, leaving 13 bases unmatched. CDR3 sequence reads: CASSEKVDRVSRETQYF. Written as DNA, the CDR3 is TGTGCCAGCAGTGAAAAGGTGGACAGGGTATCGCGGGAGACCCAGTACTTC.

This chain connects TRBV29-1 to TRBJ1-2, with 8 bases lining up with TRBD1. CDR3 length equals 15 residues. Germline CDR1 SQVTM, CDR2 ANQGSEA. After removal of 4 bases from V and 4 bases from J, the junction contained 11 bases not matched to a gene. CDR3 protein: CSVVGPRGLPYGYTF. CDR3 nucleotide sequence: TGCAGCGTTGTGGGCCCCAGGGGGCTCCCCTATGGCTACACCTTC.

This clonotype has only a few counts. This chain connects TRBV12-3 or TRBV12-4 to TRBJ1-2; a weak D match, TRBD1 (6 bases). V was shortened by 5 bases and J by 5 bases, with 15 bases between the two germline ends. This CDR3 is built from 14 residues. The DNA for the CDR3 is TGTGCCAGCAGTCCCCTCACGGGGGCTTATGGCTACACCTTC. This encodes CASSPLTGAYGYTF.

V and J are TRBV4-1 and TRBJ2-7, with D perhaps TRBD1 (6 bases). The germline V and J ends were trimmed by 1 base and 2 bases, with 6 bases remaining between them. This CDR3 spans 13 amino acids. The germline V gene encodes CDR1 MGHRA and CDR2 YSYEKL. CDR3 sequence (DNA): TGCGCCAGCAGCCAAGGACAGGCCTACGAGCAGTACTTC. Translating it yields CASSQGQAYEQYF.

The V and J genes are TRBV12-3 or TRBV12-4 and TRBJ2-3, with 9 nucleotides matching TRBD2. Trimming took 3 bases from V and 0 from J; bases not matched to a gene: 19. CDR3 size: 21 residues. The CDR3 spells CASSFTGARAGGITSTDTQYF. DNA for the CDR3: TGTGCCAGCAGTTTTACCGGGGCCCGGGCGGGGGGGATCACTAGCACAGATACGCAGTATTTT.

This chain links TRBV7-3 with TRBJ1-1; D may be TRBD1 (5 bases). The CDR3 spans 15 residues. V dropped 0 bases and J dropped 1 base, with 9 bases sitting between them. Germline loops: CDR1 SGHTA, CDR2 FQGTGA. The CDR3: CASSLTRGKNTEAFF. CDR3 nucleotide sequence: TGTGCCAGCAGCTTAACAAGGGGCAAGAACACTGAAGCTTTCTTT.

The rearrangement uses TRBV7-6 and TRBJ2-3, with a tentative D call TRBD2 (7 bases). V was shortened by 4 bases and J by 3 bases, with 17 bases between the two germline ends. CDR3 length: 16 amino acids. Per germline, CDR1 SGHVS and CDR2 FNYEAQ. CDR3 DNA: TGTGCCAGCAGCTGGTCCGGGGGGCAAGCGACAGATACGCAGTATTTT. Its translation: CASSWSGGQATDTQYF.

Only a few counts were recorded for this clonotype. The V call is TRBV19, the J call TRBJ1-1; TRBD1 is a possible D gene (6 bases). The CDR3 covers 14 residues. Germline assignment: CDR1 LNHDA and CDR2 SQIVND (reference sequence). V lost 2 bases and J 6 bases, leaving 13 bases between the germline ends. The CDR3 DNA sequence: TGTGCCAGTAGTATAACGGGGGCAAGATCTGAAGCTTTCTTT. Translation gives CASSITGARSEAFF.

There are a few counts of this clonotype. CDR3 bases: TGTGCCAGCAGTTACTCAGAATGGGGAGGCACTGAAGCTTTCTTT. Translated: CASSYSEWGGTEAFF. This sequence joins TRBV6-5 and TRBJ1-1; D gene uncertain. The germline V gene has CDR1 MNHEY and CDR2 SVGAGI. Trimming removed 0 bases from V and 4 bases from J, with 12 bases in between. The CDR3 is 15 residues long.

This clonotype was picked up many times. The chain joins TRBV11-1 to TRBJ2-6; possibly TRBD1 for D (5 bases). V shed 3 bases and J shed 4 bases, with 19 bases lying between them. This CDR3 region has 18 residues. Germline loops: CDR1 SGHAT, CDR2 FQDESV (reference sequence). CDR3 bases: TGTGCCAGCAGCTTTAGAAGCAGGGCAGGGTCCGGGGCCAACGTCCTGACTTTC. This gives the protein CASSFRSRAGSGANVLTF.

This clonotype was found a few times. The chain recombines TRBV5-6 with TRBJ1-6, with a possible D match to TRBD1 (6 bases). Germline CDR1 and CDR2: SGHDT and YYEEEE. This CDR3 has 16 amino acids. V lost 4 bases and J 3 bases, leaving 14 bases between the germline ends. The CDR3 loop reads CASSGRGAFYNSPLHF. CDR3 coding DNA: TGTGCCAGCAGCGGACGGGGGGCTTTCTATAATTCACCCCTCCACTTT.

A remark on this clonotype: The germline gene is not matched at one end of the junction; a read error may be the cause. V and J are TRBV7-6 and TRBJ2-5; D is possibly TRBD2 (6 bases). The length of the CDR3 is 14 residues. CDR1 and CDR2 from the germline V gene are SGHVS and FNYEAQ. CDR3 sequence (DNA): TGTGCTAGCAGCTTCGGGGGTCGCGGAGAGACCCAGTACTTC. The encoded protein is CASSFGGRGETQYF.

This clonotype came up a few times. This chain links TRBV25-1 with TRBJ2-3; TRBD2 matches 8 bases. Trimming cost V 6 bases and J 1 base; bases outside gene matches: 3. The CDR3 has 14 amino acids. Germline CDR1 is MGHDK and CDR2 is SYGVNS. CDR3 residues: CASSSLAGTDTQYF. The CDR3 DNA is TGTGCCAGCAGCTCACTAGCGGGCACAGATACGCAGTATTTT.

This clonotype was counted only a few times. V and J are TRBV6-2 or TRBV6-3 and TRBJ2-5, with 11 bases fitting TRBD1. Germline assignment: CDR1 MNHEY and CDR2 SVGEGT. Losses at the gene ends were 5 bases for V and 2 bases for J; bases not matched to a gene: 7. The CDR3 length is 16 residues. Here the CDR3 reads CASSIPGQGDQETQYF. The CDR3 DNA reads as TGTGCCAGCAGTATTCCGGGACAGGGGGATCAAGAGACCCAGTACTTC.

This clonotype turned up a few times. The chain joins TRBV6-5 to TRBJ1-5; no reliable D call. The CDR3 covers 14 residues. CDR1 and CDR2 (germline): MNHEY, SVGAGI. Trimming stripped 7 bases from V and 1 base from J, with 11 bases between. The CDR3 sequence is CASIGGSSNQPQHF. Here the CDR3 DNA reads TGTGCCAGCATAGGAGGGTCGAGCAATCAGCCCCAGCATTTT.

The DNA for the CDR3 is TGTGCCAGCAGCGAGAAGGTAGCGGGGGTAGCAGATACGCAGTATTTT. Residues: CASSEKVAGVADTQYF. This chain connects TRBV7-6 to TRBJ2-3; 9 positions agree with TRBD2. Per germline, CDR1 SGHVS and CDR2 FNYEAQ. CDR3 size: 16 residues. Trimming cost V 5 bases and J 4 bases; bases outside gene matches: 10.

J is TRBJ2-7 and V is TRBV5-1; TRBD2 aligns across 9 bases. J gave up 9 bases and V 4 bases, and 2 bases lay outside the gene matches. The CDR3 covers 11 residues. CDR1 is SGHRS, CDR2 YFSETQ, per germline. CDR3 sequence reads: CASSPGLAQYF. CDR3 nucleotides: TGCGCCAGCAGCCCGGGACTAGCGCAGTACTTC.

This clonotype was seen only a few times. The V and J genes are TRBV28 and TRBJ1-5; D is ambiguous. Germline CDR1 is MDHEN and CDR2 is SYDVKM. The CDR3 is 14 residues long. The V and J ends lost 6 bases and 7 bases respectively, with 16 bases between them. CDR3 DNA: TGTGCCAGCAGCCCTCGTCGGGTAAACCAGCCCCAGCATTTT. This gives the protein CASSPRRVNQPQHF.

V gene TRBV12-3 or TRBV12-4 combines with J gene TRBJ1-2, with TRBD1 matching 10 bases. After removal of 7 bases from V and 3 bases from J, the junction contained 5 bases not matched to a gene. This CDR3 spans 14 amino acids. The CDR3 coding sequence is TGTGCCAGCACCCGGGACAGGGGCGACTATGGCTACACCTTC. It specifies CASTRDRGDYGYTF.